Sequencing of this T cell receptor beta chain was carried out in a study of T cells expressing NK-cell markers (TCRdb year 2020). With regard to the full study: In sorted CD3+CD56+NKG2C+, CD3+CD56+NKG2C- and CD3+CD56-NKG2C+ T-cell subsets from eight donors, TCR beta-chain repertoires were profiled. Among the eight sequenced donors, only one was HCMV-seronegative, while the other seven were HCMV-seropositive. The study sequenced eight donors, all healthy volunteers chosen at random: three men and five women. Sequencing of the libraries produced 2 x 150 bp reads on Illumina HiSeq 2000/2500, MiSeq or NextSeq.

Per the germline V gene (reference sequence), DFQATT is the CDR1 and SNEGSKA is the CDR2. The CDR3 measures 15 amino acids from cysteine to phenylalanine. No DNA is listed. Paper-wide results and their limitations: In over five donors, the dominant CD3+CD56+NKG2C+ clonotypes were among the top 10 CD8+ clonotypes and accounted for about 1.0-7.5% of CD8+ T cells. It remained unclear whether the expanded NKG2C-expressing T cell clones were specific for HCMV antigens. Those dominant clonotypes were again the most abundant among CD3+CD56-NKG2C+ cells in a few donors, at roughly 28.3-65%.

Comment on this clonotype: This clone's antigen is unknown.

A commercial ELISA kit detecting HCMV-specific IgG in serum was used to determine HCMV serostatus. Peripheral blood mononuclear cells were isolated from blood by Ficoll density gradient centrifugation. Sequencer: Illumina HiSeq 2000. 5'RACE template switching, by which a universal primer site and unique molecular identifiers were added, was used to make TCR beta cDNA libraries. Priming for cDNA synthesis came from the TCR beta constant segment, and two successive PCR amplification steps followed. In the paper's pipeline: Reads were demultiplexed and grouped by UMI with MIGEC, and clonotypes were assembled and quantified with MiTCR. Only TCR cDNA sequences supported by at least two reads were kept to exclude erroneous sequences. Downstream repertoire analysis used the tcR package, and clonotypes were matched across fractions by CDR3 nucleotide sequence plus V segment. VDJmatch was used to annotate antigen specificity against VDJdb, with one amino acid substitution in CDR3 allowed. After reprocessing by TCRdb, each CDR3 protein sequence is one entry, and no DNA is given. TCRdb, rather than the study authors, made the V and J calls. The table for this sample shows 550,000 to 600,000 distinct CDR3 sequences. Approximately 3.5% of the sample comes from the top ten.

Sequencing input: blood T cells: a sorted CD56 or NKG2C T cell subset, CD4+ or CD8+ T cells, or bulk PBMC T cells (not recorded which). This chain is built from TRBV20-1 and TRBJ2-1; TCRdb calls TRBD1, which cannot be checked without DNA. This TCR came from a man aged 18 to 35 in good health. Donor details come from another sample of the same person, matched by shared clones. The CDR3 here reads CSATTLRGLSNEQFF.